These 10 T cell receptor beta chains originate from one sample sequenced in a study of blood T cell repertoires in COVID-19 (dated by TCRdb to the early 2020s). The library was produced with the immunoSEQ multiplex PCR assay. TCRdb re-hosts the immuneACCESS table, in-frame sequences only. Its copies lack some clones; in the studies checked, an unresolved V gene accounts for under half of them, and the cause for the rest is not known. The sample records approximately 230,000 clones, roughly 79% of which are singletons. The ten top clones hold about 15% of the sample. Sequencing input: PBMCs or T cells enriched from blood (not recorded which). These receptors all stem from a man between 40 and 49 years old who had recovered from COVID-19.

With respect to this clone: At the DNA level, this CDR3 is encoded by other sequences in the same sample as well. The J gene is TRBJ2-5, the V gene TRBV3-1 (or the pseudogene TRBV3-2); D not resolved. Trimming removed 0 bases from V and 5 bases from J, with 4 bases in between. Germline loops: CDR1 LGHDT, CDR2 YNNKEL (reference sequence). The CDR3 has 12 amino acids. CDR3 in DNA: TGTGCCAGCAGCCAAGACCGGGAGACCCAGTACTTC. Residues: CASSQDRETQYF.

The CDR3 coding sequence is TGTGCCAGCAACTTGGACAGGGGCACTGAAGCTTTCTTT. Its protein product is CASNLDRGTEAFF. The chain recombines TRBV7-9 with TRBJ1-1; 9 nucleotides line up with TRBD1. Germline V lookup: CDR1 SEHNR, CDR2 FQNEAQ (reference sequence). The V gene end was trimmed by 7 bases and the J gene end by 4 bases; junction bases not matched to a gene: 4. The CDR3 consists of 13 residues.

The chain carries TRBV2 and TRBJ2-5; possible D gene TRBD1, 6 bases. The CDR3 contains 13 residues. CDR1 and CDR2 from the germline V gene are SNHLY and FYNNEI. V was cut by 4 bases and J by 2 bases, with 8 bases left in between. The CDR3 is CASSGQGQETQYF. CDR3 nucleotides: TGTGCCAGCAGTGGTCAGGGGCAAGAGACCCAGTACTTC. Together with reference TRBV2 and TRBJ2-5, the CDR3 gives the full variable domain: EPEVTQTPSHQVTQMGQEVILRCVPISNHLYFYWYRQILGQKVEFLVSFYNNEISEKSEIFDDQFSVERPDGSNFTLKIRSTKLEDSAMYFCASSGQGQETQYFGPGTRLLVL.

V and J are TRBV15 and TRBJ2-4; D perhaps matches TRBD2 (5 bases). Germline loops: CDR1 LNHNV, CDR2 YYDKDF (reference sequence). The CDR3 contains 16 residues. V dropped 1 base and J dropped 5 bases, with 15 bases sitting between them. This chain's CDR3 is CATSRAPEGIQNIQYF. Written as DNA, the CDR3 is TGTGCCACCAGCAGAGCCCCCGAGGGAATCCAAAACATTCAGTACTTC. Using reference TRBV15 and TRBJ2-4 for the parts outside the CDR3, the full variable domain is DAMVIQNPRYQVTQFGKPVTLSCSQTLNHNVMYWYQQKSSQAPKLLFHYYDKDFNNEADTPDNFQSRRPNTSFCFLDIRSPGLGDTAMYLCATSRAPEGIQNIQYFGAGTRLSVL.

This chain connects TRBV27 to TRBJ2-5, with TRBD2 matching 10 bases. The CDR3 extends over 16 amino acids. Losses at the gene ends were 5 bases for V and 4 bases for J; bases not matched to a gene: 10. Germline values: CDR1 MNHEY, CDR2 SMNVEV (reference sequence). CDR3 sequence reads: CASSPPGLAMGETQYF. CDR3 coding DNA: TGTGCCAGCAGTCCCCCGGGACTAGCGATGGGAGAGACCCAGTACTTC.

The chain is built from TRBV6-5 and TRBJ2-5; TRBD2 might be the D (6 bases). Germline assignment: CDR1 MNHEY and CDR2 SVGAGI. This CDR3 spans 14 amino acids. V shed 8 bases and J shed 5 bases, with 18 bases lying between them. CDR3 bases: TGTGCCAGCGTCTCAGGAGGGACGCGGGAGACCCAGTACTTC. This sequence encodes CASVSGGTRETQYF.

This clone has a handful of counts. The chain uses TRBV2 and TRBJ2-2; D is unresolved. There are 14 residues in the CDR3. Germline V gives CDR1 SNHLY, CDR2 FYNNEI. Between the trimmed V and J ends, which lost 2 bases and 1 base, there was a span of 5 bases. CDR3 amino acids: CASSEFMNTGELFF. The CDR3 DNA sequence: TGTGCCAGCAGTGAATTTATGAACACCGGGGAGCTGTTTTTT.

This clone was detected only once. This rearrangement joins TRBV6-6 to TRBJ1-4; D not resolved. The V end lost 5 bases, the J end lost 5 bases, and 15 bases lay between the germline ends. This CDR3 region has 15 residues. Germline V gene sequence: CDR1 MNHNY, CDR2 SVGAGI (reference sequence). Written as DNA, the CDR3 is TGTGCCAGCAGTCCCCGAGCGCCGGTAAATGAAAAACTGTTTTTT. As protein: CASSPRAPVNEKLFF.

The chain combines TRBV7-2 with TRBJ2-1; 9 bases fit TRBD2. The CDR3 covers 16 residues. Germline V gene data show CDR1 as SGHTA and CDR2 as FQGNSA. Trimming cost V 2 bases and J 6 bases; bases outside gene matches: 8. The CDR3 DNA sequence: TGTGCCAGCAGCTTACTACCGGGACTAGCTATCAATGAGCAGTTCTTC. Its protein is CASSLLPGLAINEQFF.

The chain has TRBV18 and TRBJ1-5; 10 nucleotides agree with TRBD1. The CDR3 is 16 amino acids. V shed 4 bases, J shed 1 base, and the junction held 4 bases outside the gene matches. CDR1 is KGHSH, CDR2 LQKENI, per germline. CDR3 nucleotide sequence: TGTGCCAGCTCACAAGAGACAGGGGGCAGCAATCAGCCCCAGCATTTT. Its protein is CASSQETGGSNQPQHF.